The present T cell receptor (beta chain) was sequenced within a study of blood T cell repertoires in COVID-19. Study details: Acute-phase and convalescent COVID-19 samples originated in the United States, Italy and Spain. T cells, B-cell-depleted T cells, or PBMCs provided the cDNA or gDNA that served as material.

This clone was detected only once. Germline V gene sequence: CDR1 SGHTA, CDR2 FQGTGA. V lost 3 bases to trimming and J lost 0 bases, with 9 bases between them. The CDR3 is 15 amino acids. Using immunoSEQ multiplex PCR, the repertoire was profiled, and TCRdb retains in-frame clones only, with some absent. The sample has under 300,000 clones; roughly four fifths are singletons. The sample comprised peripheral blood. The receptor comes from a woman aged 45-59 years who had recovered from COVID-19. J is TRBJ1-3 and V is TRBV7-3; D uncertain. Written as DNA, the CDR3 is TGTGCCAGCAGCTTCGGAGGGAGCTCTGGAAACACCATATATTTT. Protein product: CASSFGGSSGNTIYF.